A single sample is the source of the 9 T cell receptor beta chains below, sequenced in a study of blood T cell repertoires in COVID-19. Repertoires were generated with immunoSEQ multiplex PCR, while TCRdb's copy carries only in-frame clones and drops some. The sample consists of 300,000 to 350,000 clones, roughly 89% of them appearing once. Sequenced input: PBMCs or T cells enriched from blood (not recorded which). The source is a woman in her late teens or twenties with acute COVID-19.

This chain joins TRBV3-1 (or the pseudogene TRBV3-2) and TRBJ1-1; D unclear. Germline V gene lookup returns CDR1 LGHDT and CDR2 YNNKEL (reference sequence). The CDR3 runs 13 residues. V shed 8 bases and J shed 7 bases, with 17 bases lying between them. The CDR3: CASLDGGSGEAFF. For the CDR3, the DNA is TGTGCCAGCCTGGACGGAGGGAGTGGTGAAGCTTTCTTT.

This clone was counted only a few times. The chain uses TRBV18 and TRBJ2-3, with D maybe TRBD2 (6 bases). CDR1 is KGHSH and CDR2 is LQKENI in the germline V gene. This CDR3 is 18 amino acids long. V lost 6 bases and J lost 0, with 22 bases in between. The CDR3 sequence: CASSSIGVVAVSTDTQYF. In DNA, the CDR3 is TGTGCCAGCTCGTCAATCGGGGTGGTAGCGGTTAGCACAGATACGCAGTATTTT. The full variable domain, with the rest looked up from reference TRBV18 and TRBJ2-3, is NAGVMQNPRHLVRRRGQEARLRCSPMKGHSHVYWYRQLPEEGLKFMVYLQKENIIDESGMPKERFSAEFPKEGPSILRIQQVVRGDSAAYFCASSSIGVVAVSTDTQYFGPGTRLTVL.

This clone was observed a single time. The chain joins TRBV29-1 to TRBJ2-7; D gene unclear. V shed 5 bases and J shed 0 bases, with 11 bases lying between them. The CDR3 is 13 residues long. Germline loops: CDR1 SQVTM, CDR2 ANQGSEA. DNA of the CDR3: TGCAGCGTTTTTGCAGAAAGCTCCTACGAGCAGTACTTC. Residues: CSVFAESSYEQYF.

The chain uses TRBV28 and TRBJ1-5; TRBD1 is a possible D gene (5 bases). Trimming shortened V by 3 bases and J by 5 bases, and 14 bases separated the two germline ends. There are 15 residues in the CDR3. Looked up from germline, CDR1 is MDHEN and CDR2 is SYDVKM. The CDR3 is CASSLGGVRDQPQHF. DNA for the CDR3: TGTGCCAGCAGTTTGGGGGGGGTGCGGGATCAGCCCCAGCATTTT.

The chain couples TRBV29-1 to TRBJ2-3; TRBD1 might be the D (6 bases). Trimming stripped 6 bases from V and 2 bases from J, with 12 bases between. This CDR3 has 13 residues. Germline lookup yields CDR1 SQVTM and CDR2 ANQGSEA. CDR3 in DNA: TGCAGCGTCGGGACAAGACACACAGATACGCAGTATTTT. It translates to CSVGTRHTDTQYF.

The chain carries TRBV5-6 and TRBJ1-5; the D is unclear. Trimming removed 0 bases at V and 7 bases at J, with 11 bases between. This CDR3 is 14 amino acids long. Germline V gene sequence: CDR1 SGHDT, CDR2 YYEEEE. CDR3: CASSLAAEGQPQHF. The CDR3, as DNA: TGTGCCAGCAGCTTGGCGGCAGAGGGACAGCCCCAGCATTTT.

The chain combines TRBV19 with TRBJ1-2; D perhaps matches TRBD1 (5 bases). Trimming took off 7 bases at V and 5 bases at J, with 8 bases between the two ends. This CDR3 region has 11 residues. Germline CDR1 is LNHDA and CDR2 is SQIVND (reference sequence). CDR3 nucleotides: TGTGCCAGTATGGGGGGGTATGGCTACACCTTC. The encoded protein is CASMGGYGYTF.

V gene TRBV5-1 combines with J gene TRBJ1-6, with D possibly TRBD1 on 6 matching bases. The CDR3 is made up of 15 amino acids. The germline CDR1 and CDR2 sequences are SGHRS and YFSETQ. V shed 4 bases and J shed 10 bases, with 18 bases lying between them. For the CDR3, the DNA is TGCGCCAGCAGCCGACAGGCAGATGGTGACTCACCCCTCCACTTT. Translation: CASSRQADGDSPLHF.

The DNA of the CDR3 is TGTGCCAGCAGTGAAGCCGGGACAGGGGGCTATGGCTACACCTTC. This sequence encodes CASSEAGTGGYGYTF. The chain has TRBV6-1 and TRBJ1-2; 11 nucleotides line up with TRBD1. Germline CDR1 reads MNHNS; CDR2 reads SASEGT. This CDR3 region has 15 residues. After removal of 0 bases from V and 4 bases from J, the junction contained 1 base not matched to a gene.